Here is one TCR beta chain with its context. Its antigen is unidentified. The source of the sample is a study of cytomegalovirus exposure and HLA in healthy donors. Donors were ostensibly healthy at sampling, although undocumented immune exposures were probable. A multiplex PCR was run with 60 Vbeta primers and 13 Jbeta primers. The table came from immunoSEQ multiplex PCR; TCRdb's copy has only in-frame clones and leaves some out. The table includes about 150,000 clones, around four fifths detected once. Findings and limits, study-wide: TCR beta sequences reportedly predicted most subjects' HLA-A and HLA-B alleles accurately.

This CDR3 region has 13 residues. Germline CDR1 reads LNHDA; CDR2 reads SQIVND (reference sequence). Trimming removed 5 bases from V and 4 bases from J, with 10 bases in between. This sequence was found in a male donor in good health and CMV-seronegative. This chain connects TRBV19 to TRBJ2-3; D is ambiguous. The sample comprised PBMCs. CDR3 loop: CASSPRRADTQYF. CDR3 coding DNA: TGTGCCAGTAGTCCCCGTCGTGCAGATACGCAGTATTTT.